This T cell receptor (beta chain) was profiled in a study of T cell responses to AZD1222 COVID-19 vaccine. Study-wide points: At 160-218 and 743-854, vaccine-associated CD4 TCRs were dominant, and they spanned spike. Among the donors, most were white British and more were female, and clonal diversity was possibly underestimated. The number of AZD1222 recipients seropositive at baseline was only five to seven.

Assay: immunoSEQ multiplex PCR; the TCRdb copy retains only in-frame clones and omits some. The sample consists of more than 150,000 clones, 80% to 95% of them appearing once. On this clone itself: No antigen is known for it.

V was clipped by 4 bases and J by 2 bases, with 12 bases between them. Germline lookup yields CDR1 LGHDT and CDR2 YNNKEL (reference sequence). There are 15 residues in the CDR3. V and J are TRBV3-1 (or the pseudogene TRBV3-2) and TRBJ2-1; tentative D call: TRBD2 (5 bases). The TCR originated in an adult in good health. Sequencing used peripheral blood, obtained on day 0 of AZD1222 vaccination. The CDR3 loop reads CASSPRVLAYNEQFF. In nucleotides, the CDR3 is TGTGCCAGCAGCCCGAGGGTGTTGGCCTACAATGAGCAGTTCTTC.